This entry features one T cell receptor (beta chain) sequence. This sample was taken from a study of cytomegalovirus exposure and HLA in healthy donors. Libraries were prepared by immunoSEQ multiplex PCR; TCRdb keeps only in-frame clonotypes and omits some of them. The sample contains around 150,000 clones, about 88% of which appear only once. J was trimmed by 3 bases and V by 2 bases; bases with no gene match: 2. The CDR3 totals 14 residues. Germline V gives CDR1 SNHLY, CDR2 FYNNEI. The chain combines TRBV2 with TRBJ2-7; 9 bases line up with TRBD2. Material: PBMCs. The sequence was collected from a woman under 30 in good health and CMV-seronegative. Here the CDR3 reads CASSERLAVYEQYF. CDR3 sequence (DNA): TGTGCCAGCAGTGAAAGACTAGCGGTCTACGAGCAGTACTTC.